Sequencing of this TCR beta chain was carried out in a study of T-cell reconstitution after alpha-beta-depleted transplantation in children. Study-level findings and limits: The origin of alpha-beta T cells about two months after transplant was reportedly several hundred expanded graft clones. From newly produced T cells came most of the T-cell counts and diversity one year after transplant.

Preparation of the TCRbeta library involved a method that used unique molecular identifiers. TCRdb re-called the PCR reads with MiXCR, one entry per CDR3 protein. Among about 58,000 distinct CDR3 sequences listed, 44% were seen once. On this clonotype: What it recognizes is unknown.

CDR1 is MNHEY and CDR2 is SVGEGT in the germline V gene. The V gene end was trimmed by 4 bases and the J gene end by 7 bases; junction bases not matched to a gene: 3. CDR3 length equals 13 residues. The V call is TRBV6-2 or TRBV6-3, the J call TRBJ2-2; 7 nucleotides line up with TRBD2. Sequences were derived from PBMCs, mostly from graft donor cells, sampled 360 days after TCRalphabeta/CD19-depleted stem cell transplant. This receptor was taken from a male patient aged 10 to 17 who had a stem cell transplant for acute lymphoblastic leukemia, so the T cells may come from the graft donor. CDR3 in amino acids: CASSLRTSGELFF. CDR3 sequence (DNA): TGTGCCAGCAGTTTGAGGACTAGCGGGGAGCTGTTTTTT.